Detailed here is one T cell receptor beta chain. The V and J ends lost 1 base and 3 bases respectively, with 9 bases between them. The CDR3 length is 14 residues. CDR1 is SSHAT, CDR2 FNYEAQ, per germline (reference sequence). These data are taken from a study of Tregs in tolerant kidney transplant recipients. TCRdb's copy holds only in-frame clones and misses some; the assay was immunoSEQ multiplex PCR. The sample gives 75,000 to 100,000 clones, approximately 93% of which show up once; more than 1.5% is in the top ten. Recipients received nonmyeloablative bone marrow transplants from related graft donors, with transient mixed chimerism.

The sequence derives from a human patient who received a combined kidney and bone marrow transplant. Some of these T cells may belong to the graft donor. The genes are TRBV7-7 and TRBJ2-5; D not certain. Material: CD4+ T cells from blood (PBMCs), obtained 12 months after the transplant. CDR3 bases: TGTGCCAGCAGCTTAGTATGGCTCGAAGAGACCCAGTACTTC. Its protein is CASSLVWLEETQYF.